The clone carrying this TCR beta chain has only a few counts. Its antigen is not known. This sample is part of a study of T cells after yellow fever vaccination. Findings and limits, study-wide: Peaking faster, on day 5 versus 15, the secondary response was nonetheless weaker. CD4 and CD8 compartments shared a small share of clonotypes. Most primary-vaccination clones reappeared after the booster (just under 98% CD4, about 90% CD8).

Germline CDR1 reads SGHRS; CDR2 reads YFSETQ. V lost 3 bases and J lost 9; bases outside the gene matches: 7. This CDR3 region has 14 residues. TCR cDNA was made by 5'RACE template switching, adding a universal primer site and UMIs. TCRdb fed the 5' RACE reads into MiXCR, producing one record per CDR3 protein. The profile shows around 550,000 distinct CDR3 sequences, 19% of them singletons. The receptor comes from a man between 25 and 39 years old who received the YFV17D yellow fever vaccine. The J gene is TRBJ2-4, the V gene TRBV5-1, with 9 positions matching TRBD1. The material was PBMCs, obtained 15 days after the yellow fever booster vaccination. The CDR3: CASSSGQGFGIQYF. The DNA of the CDR3 is TGCGCCAGCAGCTCGGGACAGGGCTTCGGCATTCAGTACTTC.